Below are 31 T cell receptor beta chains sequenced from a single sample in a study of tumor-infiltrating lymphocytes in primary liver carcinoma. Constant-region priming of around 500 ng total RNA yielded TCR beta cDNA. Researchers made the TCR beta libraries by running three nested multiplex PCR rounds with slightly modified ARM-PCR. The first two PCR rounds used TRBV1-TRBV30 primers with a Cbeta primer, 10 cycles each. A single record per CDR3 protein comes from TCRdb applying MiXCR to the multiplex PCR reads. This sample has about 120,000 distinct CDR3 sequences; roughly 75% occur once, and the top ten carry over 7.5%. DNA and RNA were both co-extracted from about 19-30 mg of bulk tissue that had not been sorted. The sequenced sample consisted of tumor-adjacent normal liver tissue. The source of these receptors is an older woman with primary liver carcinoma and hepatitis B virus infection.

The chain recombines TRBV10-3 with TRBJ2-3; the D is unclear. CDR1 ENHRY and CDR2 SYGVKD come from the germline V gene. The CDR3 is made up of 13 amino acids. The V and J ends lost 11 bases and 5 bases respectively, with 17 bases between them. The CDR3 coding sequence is TGTGCCTCCGTTGCCAAGCCTGAAGATACGCAGTATTTT. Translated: CASVAKPEDTQYF.

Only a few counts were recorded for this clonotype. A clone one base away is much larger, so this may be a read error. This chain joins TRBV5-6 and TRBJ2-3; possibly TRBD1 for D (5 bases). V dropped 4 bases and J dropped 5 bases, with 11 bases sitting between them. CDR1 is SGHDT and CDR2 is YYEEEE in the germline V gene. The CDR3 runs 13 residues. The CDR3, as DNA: TGTGCCAGCAGCGCCACAGGAGTAGATACGCAGTATTTT. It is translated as CASSATGVDTQYF.

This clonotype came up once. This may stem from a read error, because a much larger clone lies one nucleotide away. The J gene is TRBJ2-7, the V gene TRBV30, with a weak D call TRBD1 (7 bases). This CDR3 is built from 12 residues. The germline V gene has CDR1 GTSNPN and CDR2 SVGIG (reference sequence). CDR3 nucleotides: TGTACCTGGAGGGGGGACAGCTACGAGCAGTACTTC. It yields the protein CTWRGDSYEQYF. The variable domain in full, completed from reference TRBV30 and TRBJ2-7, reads SQTIHQWPATLVQPVGSPLSLECTVEGTSNPNLYWYRQAAGRGLQLLFYSVGIGQISSEVPQNLSASRPQDRQFILSSKKLLLSDSGFYLCTWRGDSYEQYFGPGTRLTVT.

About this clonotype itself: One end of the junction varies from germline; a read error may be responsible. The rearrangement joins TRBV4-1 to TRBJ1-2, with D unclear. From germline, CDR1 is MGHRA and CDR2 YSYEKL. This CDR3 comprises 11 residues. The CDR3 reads CASSDNYSYTF. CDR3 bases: TGCGCCAGCAGCGACAACTATAGCTACACCTTC.

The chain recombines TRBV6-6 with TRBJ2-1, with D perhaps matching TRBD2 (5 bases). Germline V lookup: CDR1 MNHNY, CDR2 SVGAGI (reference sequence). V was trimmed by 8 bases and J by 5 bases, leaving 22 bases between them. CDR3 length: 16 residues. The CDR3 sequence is CASGIIVGGPDNEQFF. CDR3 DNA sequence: TGTGCCAGCGGTATAATAGTTGGAGGTCCCGACAATGAGCAGTTCTTC.

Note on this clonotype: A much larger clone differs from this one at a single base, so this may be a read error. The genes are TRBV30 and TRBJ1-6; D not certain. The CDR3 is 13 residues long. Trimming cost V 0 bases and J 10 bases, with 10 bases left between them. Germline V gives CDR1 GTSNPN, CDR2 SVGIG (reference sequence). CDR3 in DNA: TGTGCCTGGAGTGTACCACTCGCATCACCCCTCCACTTT. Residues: CAWSVPLASPLHF.

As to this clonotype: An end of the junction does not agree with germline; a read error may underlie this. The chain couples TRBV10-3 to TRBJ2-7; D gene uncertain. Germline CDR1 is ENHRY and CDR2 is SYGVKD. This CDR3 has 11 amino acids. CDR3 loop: CAIMEGLERYF. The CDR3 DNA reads TGTGCCATCATGGAAGGGTTGGAGCGGTACTTC.

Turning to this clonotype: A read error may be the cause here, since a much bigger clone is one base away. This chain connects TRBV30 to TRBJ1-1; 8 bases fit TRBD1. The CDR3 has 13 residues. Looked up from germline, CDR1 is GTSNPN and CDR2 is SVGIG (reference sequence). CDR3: CVWITGGVTEAFF. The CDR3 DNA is TGTGTCTGGATAACAGGGGGAGTCACTGAAGCTTTCTTT.

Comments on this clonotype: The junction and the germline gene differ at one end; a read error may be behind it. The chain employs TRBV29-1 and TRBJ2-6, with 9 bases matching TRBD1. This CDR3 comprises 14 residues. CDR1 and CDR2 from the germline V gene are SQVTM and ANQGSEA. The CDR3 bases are TGCAGTGTTAGCCGGGACAGGGAGGCCGACGTCCTGAGTTTC. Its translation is CSVSRDREADVLSF.

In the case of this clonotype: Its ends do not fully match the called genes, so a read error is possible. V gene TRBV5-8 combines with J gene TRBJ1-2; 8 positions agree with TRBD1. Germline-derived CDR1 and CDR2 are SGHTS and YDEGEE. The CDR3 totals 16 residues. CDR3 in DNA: TGTGCCTGCAGCTTTAGTCGGGGCCAGGGGGCGCACGGCTACACCTTC. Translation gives CACSFSRGQGAHGYTF.

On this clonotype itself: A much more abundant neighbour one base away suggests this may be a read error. CDR3 coding DNA: TGTGCCAGCACCTTGGGCAACCACACAGATACGCAGTATTTT. Protein sequence: CASTLGNHTDTQYF. This chain uses TRBV12-3 or TRBV12-4 with TRBJ2-3; D call uncertain. Trimming left V 7 bases short and J 2 bases short, with 13 bases between. The CDR3 consists of 14 residues.

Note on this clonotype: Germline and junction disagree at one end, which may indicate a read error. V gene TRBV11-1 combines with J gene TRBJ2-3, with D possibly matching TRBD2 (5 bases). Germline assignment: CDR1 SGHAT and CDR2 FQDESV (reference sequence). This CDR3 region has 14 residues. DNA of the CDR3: TGCGCCAGCAGCTTAAGGCAACGTGCGGGTGAGTCTTACTTT. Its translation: CASSLRQRAGESYF. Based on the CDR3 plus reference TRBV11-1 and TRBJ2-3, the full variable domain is EAEVAQSPRYKITEKSQAVAFWCDPISGHATLYWYRQILGQGPELLVQFQDESVVDDSQLPKDRFSAERLKGVDSTLKIQPAELGDSAMYLCASSLRQRAGESYFGPGTRLTVL.

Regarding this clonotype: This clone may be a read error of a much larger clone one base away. Here the CDR3 DNA reads TGTGCCGGCAGTTTAGGAGGGGCCCTACACGAGCAGTACTTC. It codes for CAGSLGGALHEQYF. The chain recombines TRBV28 with TRBJ2-7; D is possibly TRBD2 (6 bases). The CDR3 is made up of 14 amino acids. In germline, CDR1 is MDHEN, CDR2 SYDVKM.

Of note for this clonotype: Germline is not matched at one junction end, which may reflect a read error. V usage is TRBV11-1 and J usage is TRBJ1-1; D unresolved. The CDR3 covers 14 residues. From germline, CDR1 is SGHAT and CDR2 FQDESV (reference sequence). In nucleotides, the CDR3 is TGCGCCAGCAGCCCTCAGAGTGTATGGACTGAAGCTTTCTTT. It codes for CASSPQSVWTEAFF.

DNA for the CDR3: TGCAGCGTTAGGCAGACCAATCAGCCCCAGCATTTT. Translating it yields CSVRQTNQPQHF. The chain is built from TRBV29-1 and TRBJ1-5; D is uncertain. V lost 5 bases and J lost 3, with 8 bases in between. The germline gives CDR1 SQVTM, CDR2 ANQGSEA. The CDR3 sequence is 12 residues long.

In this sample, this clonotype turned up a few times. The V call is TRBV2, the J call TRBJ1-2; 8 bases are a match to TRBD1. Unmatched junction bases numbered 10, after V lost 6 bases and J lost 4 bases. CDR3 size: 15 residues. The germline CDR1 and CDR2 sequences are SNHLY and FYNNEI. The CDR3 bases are TGTGCCAGCAGCTCAGCCGTCGGACAGGGCTATGGCTACACCTTC. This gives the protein CASSSAVGQGYGYTF.

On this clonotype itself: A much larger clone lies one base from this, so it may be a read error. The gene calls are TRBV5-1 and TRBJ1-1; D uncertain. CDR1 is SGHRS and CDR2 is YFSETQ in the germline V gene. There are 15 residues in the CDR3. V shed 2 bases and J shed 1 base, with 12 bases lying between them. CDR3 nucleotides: TGCGCCAGCAGCTTTTACGGCGTATCGAACACTGAAGCTTTCTTT. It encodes CASSFYGVSNTEAFF. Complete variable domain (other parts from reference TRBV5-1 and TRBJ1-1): KAGVTQTPRYLIKTRGQQVTLSCSPISGHRSVSWYQQTPGQGLQFLFEYFSETQRNKGNFPGRFSGRQFSNSRSEMNVSTLELGDSALYLCASSFYGVSNTEAFFGQGTRLTVV.

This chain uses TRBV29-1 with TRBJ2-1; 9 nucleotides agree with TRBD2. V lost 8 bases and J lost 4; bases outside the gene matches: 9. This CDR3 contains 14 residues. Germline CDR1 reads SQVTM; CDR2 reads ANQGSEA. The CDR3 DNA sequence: TGCAGCATTGGTCTAGCGGGATGGTACAATGAGCAGTTCTTC. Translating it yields CSIGLAGWYNEQFF.

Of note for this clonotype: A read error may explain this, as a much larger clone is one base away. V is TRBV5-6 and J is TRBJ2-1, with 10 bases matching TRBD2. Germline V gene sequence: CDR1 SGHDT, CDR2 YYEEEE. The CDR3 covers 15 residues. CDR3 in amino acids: CASSSGPSGSGEHFF. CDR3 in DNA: TGTGCCAGCAGCTCAGGTCCTAGCGGGAGTGGTGAGCACTTCTTC.

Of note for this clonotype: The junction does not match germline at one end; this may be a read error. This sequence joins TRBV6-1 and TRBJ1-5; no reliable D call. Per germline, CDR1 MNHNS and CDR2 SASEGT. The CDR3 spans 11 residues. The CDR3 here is CASSEPRPQHF. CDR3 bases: TGTGCCAGTAGTGAACCTCGGCCCCAGCATTTT.

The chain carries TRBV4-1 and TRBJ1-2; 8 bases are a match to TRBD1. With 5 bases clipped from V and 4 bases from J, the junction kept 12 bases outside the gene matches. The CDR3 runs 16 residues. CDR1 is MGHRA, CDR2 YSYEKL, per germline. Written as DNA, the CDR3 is TGCGCCAGCAGCACTGCTTGGGGACAGGAAACCTATGGCTACACCTTC. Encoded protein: CASSTAWGQETYGYTF.

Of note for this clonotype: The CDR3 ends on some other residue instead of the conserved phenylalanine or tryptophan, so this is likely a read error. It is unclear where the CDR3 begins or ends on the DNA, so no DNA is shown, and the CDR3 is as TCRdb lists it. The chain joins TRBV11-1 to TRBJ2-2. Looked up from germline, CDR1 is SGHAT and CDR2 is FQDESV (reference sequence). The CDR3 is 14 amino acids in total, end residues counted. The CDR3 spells CASRPSLDTGEQSL.

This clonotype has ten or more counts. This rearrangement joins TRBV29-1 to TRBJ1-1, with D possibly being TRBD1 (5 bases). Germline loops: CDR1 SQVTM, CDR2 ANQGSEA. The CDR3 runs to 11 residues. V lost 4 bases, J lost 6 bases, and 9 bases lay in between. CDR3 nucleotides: TGCAGCGTTGTTTCAGGGCCTGAAGCTTTCTTT. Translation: CSVVSGPEAFF.

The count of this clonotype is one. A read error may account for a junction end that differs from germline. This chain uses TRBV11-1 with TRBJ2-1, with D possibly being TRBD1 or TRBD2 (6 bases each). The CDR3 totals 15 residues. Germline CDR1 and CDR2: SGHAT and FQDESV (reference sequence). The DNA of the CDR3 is TGTGTCAGCAACTTAGGGGGGACGACCTACAGTGAGCAGTTCTTC. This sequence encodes CVSNLGGTTYSEQFF.

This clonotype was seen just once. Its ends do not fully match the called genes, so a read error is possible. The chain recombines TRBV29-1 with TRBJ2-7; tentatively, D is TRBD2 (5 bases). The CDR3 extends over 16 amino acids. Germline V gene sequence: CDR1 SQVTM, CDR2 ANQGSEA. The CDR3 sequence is CSVGSFSATNIYEQYF. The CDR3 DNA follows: TGCAGCGTTGGTTCTTTTTCCGCGACTAACATCTACGAGCAATACTTC.

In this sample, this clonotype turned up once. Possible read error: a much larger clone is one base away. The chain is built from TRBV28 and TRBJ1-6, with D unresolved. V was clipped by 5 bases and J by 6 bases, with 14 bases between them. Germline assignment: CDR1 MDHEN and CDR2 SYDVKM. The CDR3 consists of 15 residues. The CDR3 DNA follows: TGTGCCAGCAGTCTCCAACAGTGGATTAATTCACCCCTCCACTTT. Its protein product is CASSLQQWINSPLHF.

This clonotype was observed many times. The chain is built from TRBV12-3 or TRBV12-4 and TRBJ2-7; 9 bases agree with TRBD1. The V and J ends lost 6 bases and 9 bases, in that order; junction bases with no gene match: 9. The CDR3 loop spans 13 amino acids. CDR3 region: CASSQIQGAAQYF. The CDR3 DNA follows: TGTGCCAGCAGCCAGATACAGGGGGCTGCGCAGTACTTC.

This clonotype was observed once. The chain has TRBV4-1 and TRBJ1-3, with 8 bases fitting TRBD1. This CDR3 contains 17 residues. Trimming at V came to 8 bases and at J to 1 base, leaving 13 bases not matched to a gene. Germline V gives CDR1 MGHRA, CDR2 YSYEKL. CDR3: CASAPLRRTGSGNTIYF. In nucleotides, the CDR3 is TGCGCCAGCGCCCCTCTCCGGCGGACAGGGTCTGGAAACACCATATATTTT.

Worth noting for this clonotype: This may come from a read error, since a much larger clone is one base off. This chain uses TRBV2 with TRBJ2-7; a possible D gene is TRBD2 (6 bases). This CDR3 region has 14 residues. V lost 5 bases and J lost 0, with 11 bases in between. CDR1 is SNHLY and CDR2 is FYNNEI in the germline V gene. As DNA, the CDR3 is TGTGCCAGCAGTATCAGGCGGGACTCCTACGAGCAGTACTTC. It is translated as CASSIRRDSYEQYF.

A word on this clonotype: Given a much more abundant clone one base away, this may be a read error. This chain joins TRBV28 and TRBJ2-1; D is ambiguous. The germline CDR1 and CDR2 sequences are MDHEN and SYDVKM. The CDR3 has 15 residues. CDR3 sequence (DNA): TGTGCCAGCAGTTTATTCAGGAGCGTCTACAATGAGGAGTTCTTC. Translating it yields CASSLFRSVYNEEFF.

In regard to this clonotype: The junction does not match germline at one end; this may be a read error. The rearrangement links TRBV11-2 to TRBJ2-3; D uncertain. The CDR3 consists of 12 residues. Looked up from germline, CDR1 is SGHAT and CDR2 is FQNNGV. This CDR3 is CANSHWAYTQYF. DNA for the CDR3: TGTGCCAACAGCCACTGGGCGTATACGCAGTATTTT.